This T cell receptor (beta chain) was sequenced during a study of immune evolution from preneoplasia to lung adenocarcinoma. Two lung cancer pathologists independently confirmed each histologic diagnosis. Data came from immunoSEQ multiplex PCR; TCRdb stores just in-frame clones and leaves some out. The sample consists of about 8,600 clones, around 80% of them appearing once. The CDR3 loop spans 16 amino acids. Germline lookup yields CDR1 SGHAT and CDR2 FQNNGV. Germline trimming cut 3 bases from V and 0 bases from J; bases unmatched to any gene: 4. This TCR derives from a donor older than 65 with lung adenocarcinoma. V gene TRBV11-2 combines with J gene TRBJ2-2; TRBD1 agrees at 7 bases. Sequencing used FFPE minimally invasive lung adenocarcinoma tissue. The CDR3 nucleotides are TGTGCCAGCAGCTTCGTCGGGACAGCGAACACCGGGGAGCTGTTTTTT. Encoded protein: CASSFVGTANTGELFF. The variable domain in full, completed from reference TRBV11-2 and TRBJ2-2, reads EAGVAQSPRYKIIEKRQSVAFWCNPISGHATLYWYQQILGQGPKLLIQFQNNGVVDDSQLPKDRFSAERLKGVDSTLKIQPAKLEDSAVYLCASSFVGTANTGELFFGEGSRLTVL.